This entry concerns a single TCR beta chain. This entry is derived from a study of radiotherapy plus CTLA-4 blockade in lung cancer. Sequenced by immunoSEQ multiplex PCR; TCRdb stores in-frame clones only, minus some. Among 75,000 to 100,000 clones listed, 88% were seen once. Germline V gene data show CDR1 as MNHNY and CDR2 as SVGAGI (reference sequence). This CDR3 is 16 amino acids long. The ends were cut back, 0 bases at V and 7 bases at J, with 16 bases in the middle. Enrolled patients, whose metastatic non-small-cell lung cancer was chemo-refractory, received focal radiation plus CTLA-4 blockade with ipilimumab.

Source: peripheral blood, taken from a patient treated with radiotherapy plus ipilimumab. This receptor was obtained from a human donor with non-small cell lung cancer that progressed on radiotherapy plus ipilimumab. V and J are TRBV6-6 and TRBJ2-1, with unresolved D. This chain's CDR3 is CASSYSDRPPKNEQFF. In DNA form, the CDR3 reads TGTGCCAGCAGTTACTCTGACCGCCCTCCGAAAAATGAGCAGTTCTTC.